Presented here are 3 T cell receptor beta chains from one specimen sequenced in a study of HIV-infected patients and healthy controls. Alpha and beta constant-region primers primed reverse transcription of about 500 ng RNA. Separate chain-specific third strand synthesis with multiplexing indices produced the alpha and beta libraries. MiXCR, run by TCRdb on the 5' RACE reads, gives a single entry per CDR3 protein. The sample shows thousands of distinct CDR3 sequences, around 7.7% of them seen only once. Antiretroviral therapy had run roughly three months, about 14 weeks, before follow-up blood collection. No cell fractionation was done, so the repertoire covers all unsorted peripheral blood T cells. Sequenced here: blood, sampled during antiretroviral therapy. These receptors came from an adult with HIV infection.

This clonotype qualifies as medium-sized. This chain uses TRBV2 with TRBJ1-1; the D gene is possibly TRBD1 (6 bases). The V and J ends lost 3 bases and 1 base respectively, with 12 bases between them. The CDR3 loop spans 15 amino acids. From germline, CDR1 is SNHLY and CDR2 FYNNEI. The CDR3, as DNA: TGTGCCAGCAGTGAGTTCCGGGGACAGAACACTGAAGCTTTCTTT. It encodes CASSEFRGQNTEAFF.

This clonotype was detected many times. This chain joins TRBV3-1 and TRBJ1-6; TRBD1 matches at 7 bases. V lost 4 bases, J lost 10 bases, and 7 bases stayed unmatched. This CDR3 spans 14 amino acids. The germline V gene has CDR1 LGHDT and CDR2 YNNKEL (reference sequence). The CDR3 nucleotides read TGTGCCAGCAGCCTCGACAGGGTGTACTCACCCCTCCACTTT. Encoded protein: CASSLDRVYSPLHF.

This clonotype was seen repeatedly, ten times or more. This chain uses TRBV28 with TRBJ1-3; no definite D call. The CDR3 extends over 15 amino acids. CDR1 is MDHEN, CDR2 SYDVKM, per germline. Trimming removed 1 base from V and 0 bases from J, with 7 bases in between. In DNA form, the CDR3 reads TGTGCCAGCAGTTTATCATTCGGCTCTGGAAACACCATATATTTT. It codes for CASSLSFGSGNTIYF. The full variable domain, in which reference TRBV28 and TRBJ1-3 provide the parts outside the CDR3, is DVKVTQSSRYLVKRTGEKVFLECVQDMDHENMFWYRQDPGLGLRLIYFSYDVKMKEKGDIPEGYSVSREKKERFSLILESASTNQTSMYLCASSLSFGSGNTIYFGEGSWLTVV.